These 5 T cell receptor beta chains originate from one sample sequenced in a study of T-cell reconstitution after alpha-beta-depleted transplantation in children. Preparation of the TCRbeta library was carried out with unique molecular identifiers. TCRdb independently ran MiXCR on the PCR reads; one entry per CDR3 protein. The sample holds about a million distinct CDR3 sequences, roughly 29% seen once. Sample: PBMCs, mostly from graft donor cells, taken 360 days after TCRalphabeta/CD19-depleted stem cell transplant. These receptor sequences come from a boy in the first two years of life who had a stem cell transplant for SCID, so the T cells may come from the graft donor.

This clonotype was observed a few times. The chain is built from TRBV5-6 and TRBJ2-1, with a tentative D call TRBD1 (6 bases). The CDR3 has 17 residues. Germline V gives CDR1 SGHDT, CDR2 YYEEEE. Trimming took 3 bases from V and 0 from J, leaving 16 bases between them. CDR3 residues: CASSSSYREFSYNEQFF. Written as DNA, the CDR3 is TGTGCCAGCAGCTCCTCCTACAGGGAATTCTCCTACAATGAGCAGTTCTTC.

In its sample, this clonotype was seen a few times. V usage is TRBV5-1 and J usage is TRBJ2-1; D gene unclear. CDR1 SGHRS and CDR2 YFSETQ come from the germline V gene. V lost 2 bases and J lost 8, with 8 bases in between. This CDR3 region has 12 residues. The CDR3 sequence is CASSFDAYEQFF. CDR3 in DNA: TGCGCCAGCAGCTTTGACGCATATGAGCAGTTCTTC.

In this sample, this clonotype turned up a few times. The rearrangement uses TRBV3-1 and TRBJ1-1, with a possible D match to TRBD1 (5 bases). The CDR3 covers 14 residues. V lost 3 bases to trimming and J lost 1 base, with 9 bases between them. Germline CDR1 reads LGHDT; CDR2 reads YNNKEL (reference sequence). The CDR3 reads CASSQRGPNTEAFF. The CDR3 DNA reads TGTGCCAGCAGCCAGAGGGGCCCGAACACTGAAGCTTTCTTT.

This clonotype has at least ten counts. The chain links TRBV20-1 to TRBJ1-1; D not resolved. V dropped 0 bases and J dropped 1 base, with 6 bases sitting between them. CDR1 DFQATT and CDR2 SNEGSKA come from the germline V gene (reference sequence). The CDR3 length is 13 residues. The CDR3 here is CSAREDGNTEAFF. The DNA of the CDR3 is TGCAGTGCTAGAGAGGACGGGAACACTGAAGCTTTCTTT.

V gene TRBV5-1 combines with J gene TRBJ2-3; TRBD2 might be the D (6 bases). Trimming stripped 4 bases from V and 4 bases from J, with 13 bases between. The CDR3 length is 14 residues. Germline V gene lookup returns CDR1 SGHRS and CDR2 YFSETQ. The CDR3 loop is CASSGRGSADTQYF. The CDR3 region has the DNA TGCGCCAGCAGCGGCCGGGGGAGCGCAGATACGCAGTATTTT.